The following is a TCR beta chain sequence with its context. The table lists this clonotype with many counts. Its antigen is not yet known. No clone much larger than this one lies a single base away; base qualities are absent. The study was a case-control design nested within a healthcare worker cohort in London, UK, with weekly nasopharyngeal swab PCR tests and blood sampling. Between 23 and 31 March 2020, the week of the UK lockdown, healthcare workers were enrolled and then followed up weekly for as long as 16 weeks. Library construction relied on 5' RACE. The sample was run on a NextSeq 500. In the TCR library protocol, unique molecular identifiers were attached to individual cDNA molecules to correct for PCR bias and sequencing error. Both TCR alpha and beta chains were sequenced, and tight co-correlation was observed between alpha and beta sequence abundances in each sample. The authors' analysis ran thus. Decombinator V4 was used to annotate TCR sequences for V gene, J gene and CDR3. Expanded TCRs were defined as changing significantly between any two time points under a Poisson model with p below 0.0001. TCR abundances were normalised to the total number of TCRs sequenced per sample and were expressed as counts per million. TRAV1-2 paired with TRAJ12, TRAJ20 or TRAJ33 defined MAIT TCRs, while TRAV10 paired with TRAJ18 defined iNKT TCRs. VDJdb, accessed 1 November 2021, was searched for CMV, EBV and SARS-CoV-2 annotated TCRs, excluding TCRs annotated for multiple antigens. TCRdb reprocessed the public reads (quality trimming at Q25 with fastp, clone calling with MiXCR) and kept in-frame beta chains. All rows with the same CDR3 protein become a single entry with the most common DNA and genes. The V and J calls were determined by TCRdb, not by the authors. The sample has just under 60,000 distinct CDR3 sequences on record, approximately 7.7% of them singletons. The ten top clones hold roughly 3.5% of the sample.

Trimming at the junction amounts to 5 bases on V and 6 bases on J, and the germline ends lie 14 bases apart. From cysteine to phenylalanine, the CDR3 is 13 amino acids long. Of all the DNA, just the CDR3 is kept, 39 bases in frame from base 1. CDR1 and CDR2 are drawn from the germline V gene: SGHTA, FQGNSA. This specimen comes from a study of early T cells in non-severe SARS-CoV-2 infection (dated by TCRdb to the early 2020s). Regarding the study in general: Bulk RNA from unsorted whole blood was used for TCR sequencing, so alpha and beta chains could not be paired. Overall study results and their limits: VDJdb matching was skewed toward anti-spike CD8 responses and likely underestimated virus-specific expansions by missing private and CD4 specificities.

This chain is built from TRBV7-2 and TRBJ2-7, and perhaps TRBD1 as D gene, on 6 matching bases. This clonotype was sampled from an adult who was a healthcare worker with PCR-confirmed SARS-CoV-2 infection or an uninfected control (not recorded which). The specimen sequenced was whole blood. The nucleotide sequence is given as TGTGCCAGCAGCGGCAATGACAGGACCGAGCAGTACTTC. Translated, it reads CASSGNDRTEQYF.